This TCR beta chain was recorded in a study of T cell repertoires in cytomegalovirus infection. Study observations and caveats: Clonotype analysis showed dominance of the ex vivo response by HLA-C-restricted CMV-specific TCR beta clonotypes.

As regards this clonotype: Antigen: not known.

The germline gives CDR1 GTSNPN, CDR2 SVGIG (reference sequence). The CDR3 spans 15 residues. The V end was cut by 2 bases, the J end by 1 base, with 13 bases between. MiXCR was run by TCRdb on the reads, yielding one entry per CDR3 protein. Of 640,000 or so distinct CDR3 sequences listed, 30% to 35% are singletons. The chain carries TRBV30 and TRBJ2-3, with D maybe TRBD2 (6 bases). The sequence came from a human donor in good health (CMV status not recorded). Some clones in this sample may be carry-over from other donors' samples. The sample consisted of cultured PBMCs, taken from culture after CMV antigen stimulation. The CDR3 nucleotides are TGTGCCTGGAGTAGTGGAGGGGTGGGCACAGATACGCAGTATTTT. Translating it yields CAWSSGGVGTDTQYF.